This T cell receptor beta chain appears in the sequencing data of a study of blood T cell repertoires in COVID-19. The wider study: Acute and convalescent COVID-19 samples came from the United States, Italy and Spain. The analysed material was cDNA or gDNA that came from T cells, B-cell-depleted T cells, or PBMCs.

In the original analysis: The authors estimated nucleated cell counts from reference gene primer amplification. Generated by immunoSEQ multiplex PCR, the TCRdb table keeps only in-frame clones and is missing some. V and J calls and clone size are those listed in that table; D and trimming were worked out from the DNA. The sample lists roughly 280,000 clones; 83% were seen once. Source material: peripheral blood. The receptor was isolated from a man between 60 and 75 years old who had recovered from COVID-19.

The CDR3 coding sequence is TGCGCCAGCAGCCAACCGGGGAAGACCGGGGAGCTGTTTTTT. Translating gives CASSQPGKTGELFF. V is TRBV4-1 and J is TRBJ2-2, with D possibly TRBD2 on 5 matching bases. The V gene lost 2 bases and the J gene lost 5 bases, with 9 bases spanning the gap. The CDR3 extends over 14 amino acids. Per germline, CDR1 MGHRA and CDR2 YSYEKL.